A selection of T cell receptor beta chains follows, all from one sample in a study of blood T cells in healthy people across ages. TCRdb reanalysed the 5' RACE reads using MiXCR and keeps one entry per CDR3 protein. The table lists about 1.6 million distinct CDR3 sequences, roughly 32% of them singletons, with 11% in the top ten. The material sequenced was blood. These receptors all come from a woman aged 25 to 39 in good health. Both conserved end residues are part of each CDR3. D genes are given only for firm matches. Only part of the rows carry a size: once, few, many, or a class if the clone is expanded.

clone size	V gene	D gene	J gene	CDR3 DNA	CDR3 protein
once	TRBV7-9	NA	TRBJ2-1	TGTGCCAGCAGATGCGGGGTGAGCTCCTACAATGAGCAGTTCTTC	CASRCGVSSYNEQFF
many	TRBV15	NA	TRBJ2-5	TGTGCCACCAGCAGACAGGGAGAGACCCAGTACTTC	CATSRQGETQYF
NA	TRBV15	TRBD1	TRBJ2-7	TGTGCCACCAGGAGTATGGACAGGGGCTTGAGCTACGAGCAGTACTTC	CATRSMDRGLSYEQYF
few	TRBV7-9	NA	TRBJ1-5	TGTGCCAGCAGTCCGGTCAGGACTGGCGACGCGAATCAGCCCCAGCATTTT	CASSPVRTGDANQPQHF
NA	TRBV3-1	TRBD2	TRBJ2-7	TGTACCAGCAGAGAAGCGGGGGGGATTTCCTACGAGCAGTACTTC	CTSREAGGISYEQYF
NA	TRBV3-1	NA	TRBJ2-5	TGTGCCAGCAGCCAAGATCTAAAGACCCAGTACTTC	CASSQDLKTQYF
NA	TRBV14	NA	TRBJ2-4	TGTGCCAGCAGCCAGGGGGCTAAAGAGCGGTACTTC	CASSQGAKERYF
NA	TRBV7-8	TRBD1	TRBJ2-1	TGTGCCAGCAGCATCCGGGACAGGGTAGTTGGTGAGCAGTTCTTC	CASSIRDRVVGEQFF
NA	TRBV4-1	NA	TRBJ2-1	TGCGCCAGCAGCCAAGCACTAGCCATTAGCTCCTACAATGGGCAGTTCTTC	CASSQALAISSYNGQFF
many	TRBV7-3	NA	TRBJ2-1	TGTGCCAGCAGCCTTGACAGCACCTACAATGAGCAGTTCTTC	CASSLDSTYNEQFF
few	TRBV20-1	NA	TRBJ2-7	TGCAGTGTTCCAGGGGTCCTTCTACCCGAGCAGTACTTC	CSVPGVLLPEQYF
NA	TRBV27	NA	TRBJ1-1	TGTGCCAGCTGGTACAGAACGAACACTGAAGCTTTCTTT	CASWYRTNTEAFF
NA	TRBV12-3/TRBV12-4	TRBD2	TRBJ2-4	TGTGCCAGCTCACCGGGGGGGGCTGAAAACATTCAGTACTTC	CASSPGGAENIQYF
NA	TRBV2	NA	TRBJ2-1	TGTGCCAACCTCAGAGGGAGCAGGCCCCCCTACAATGAGCAGTTCTTC	CANLRGSRPPYNEQFF
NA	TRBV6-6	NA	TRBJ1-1	TGTGCCAGCAGTTACGGAGACAGGTCCACTGAAGCTTTCTTT	CASSYGDRSTEAFF
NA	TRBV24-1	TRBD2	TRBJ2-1	TGTGCCACCAGTGATTTGGGAGGGAGGGGAAGCTCCTACAATGAGCAGTTCTTC	CATSDLGGRGSSYNEQFF
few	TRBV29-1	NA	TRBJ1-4	TGCAGCGTTGAGGGCCCCTCTGAAAAACTGTTTTTT	CSVEGPSEKLFF
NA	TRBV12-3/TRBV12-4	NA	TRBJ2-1	TGTGCCAGCAGTTCCGGGACCCTTGAGCAGTTCTTC	CASSSGTLEQFF
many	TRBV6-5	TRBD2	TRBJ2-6	TGTGCCAGCAGATTAGCGGGGGGGCCCTCTGGGGCCAACGTCCTGACTTTC	CASRLAGGPSGANVLTF
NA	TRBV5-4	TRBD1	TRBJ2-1	TGTGCCAGCAGCCCCCCCCCGGGACAGGGGAACAATGAGCAGTTCTTC	CASSPPPGQGNNEQFF
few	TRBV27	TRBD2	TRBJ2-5	TGTGCCAGCAGTTTAACTGGTCCGGGACTAAACTACAATGAGCAGTACTTC	CASSLTGPGLNYNEQYF
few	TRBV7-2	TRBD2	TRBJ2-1	TGTGCCAGCGGCTTAGCGGGGGGGGCCTACAATGAGCAGTTCTTC	CASGLAGGAYNEQFF
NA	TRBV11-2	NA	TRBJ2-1	TGTGCCAGCAGCCCTAGGCAGGAGCTGGGGGAGCAGTTCTTC	CASSPRQELGEQFF
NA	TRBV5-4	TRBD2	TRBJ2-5	TGTGCCAGCAGCTGGGGATCGGGGGGGGAGGAGACCCAGTACTTC	CASSWGSGGEETQYF
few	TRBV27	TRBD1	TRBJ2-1	TGTGCCAGCAGTACCCCGGGACAGGGGAGCCAGGGGGAGCAGTTCTTC	CASSTPGQGSQGEQFF
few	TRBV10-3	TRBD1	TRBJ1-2	TGTGCCATCAGTGATCCGGACAGGGGGTATGGCTACACCTTC	CAISDPDRGYGYTF
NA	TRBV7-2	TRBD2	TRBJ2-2	TGTGCCAGCAGCTTATCTAGCGGGATTAACACCGGGGAGCTGTTTTTT	CASSLSSGINTGELFF
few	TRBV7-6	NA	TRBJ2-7	TGTGCCAGCAGCTTAGCAGGAGGGCAGCAGTACTTC	CASSLAGGQQYF
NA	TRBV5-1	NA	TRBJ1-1	TGCGCCAGCGGAGACAGTACAAACACTGAAGCTTTCTTT	CASGDSTNTEAFF
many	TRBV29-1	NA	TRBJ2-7	TGCAGCGTTGAAGCGGGCGGGTACGAGCAGTACTTC	CSVEAGGYEQYF
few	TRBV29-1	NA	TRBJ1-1	TGCAGCGTCCGATTAACAGGGAACACTGAAGCTTTCTTT	CSVRLTGNTEAFF
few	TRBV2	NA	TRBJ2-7	TGTGCCACCGGCTACGGCGCCGAGCAGTACTTC	CATGYGAEQYF
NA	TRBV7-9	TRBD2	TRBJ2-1	TGTGCCAGCAGCCCCCCCGCGGGCGGGAGGGCTCTTGAGCAGTTCTTC	CASSPPAGGRALEQFF
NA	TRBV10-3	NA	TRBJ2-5	TGTGCCATCAAAGGGACCGAGCAAGAGACCCAGTACTTC	CAIKGTEQETQYF
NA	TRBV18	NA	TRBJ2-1	TGTGCCAGCTCACGTAGTCGGGGGAATGAGCAGTTCTTC	CASSRSRGNEQFF
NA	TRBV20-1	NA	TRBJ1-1	TGCAGTGCTGGCTGGGAGGAGAACACTGAAGCTTTCTTT	CSAGWEENTEAFF
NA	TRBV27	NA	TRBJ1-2	TGTGCCAGCGGTCCCCTCGGACCAGTCGGCTACACCTTC	CASGPLGPVGYTF
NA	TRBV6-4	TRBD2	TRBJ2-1	TGTGCCAGCAGCCGACCGGGGGGGAATCAGTTCTTC	CASSRPGGNQFF
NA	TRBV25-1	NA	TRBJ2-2	TGTGCCAGCAGTGTGAAATCGGGGGAGCTGTTTTTT	CASSVKSGELFF
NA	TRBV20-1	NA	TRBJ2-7	TGCAGTGCTAGAGATCGAGCTATCTACGAGCAGTACTTC	CSARDRAIYEQYF
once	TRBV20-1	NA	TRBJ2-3	TGCAGTGCTAGTGGGGTGAGACAGGGCACAGATACGCAGTATTTT	CSASGVRQGTDTQYF
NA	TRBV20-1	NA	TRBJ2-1	TGCAGTGCCCGGGACCAACGAAGCTCCTACAATGAGCAGTTCTTC	CSARDQRSSYNEQFF
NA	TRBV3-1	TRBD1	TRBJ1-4	TGTGCCTGCAGCCTTCGGACAGGGGATAATGAAAAACTGTTTTTT	CACSLRTGDNEKLFF
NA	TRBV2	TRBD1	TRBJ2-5	TGTGCCAGCAGTACGGACAGGGAAGGATGGGAGACCCAGTACTTC	CASSTDREGWETQYF
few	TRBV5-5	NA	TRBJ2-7	TGTGCCAGCAGCCACAGGGTTCAGGACGAGCAGTACTTC	CASSHRVQDEQYF